A selection of T cell receptor beta chains follows, all from one sample in a study of T cell repertoires in cytomegalovirus infection. In TCRdb, the reads were re-called with MiXCR into one record per CDR3 protein. Of around 440,000 distinct CDR3 sequences in the sample, about 11% were seen once. The sample taken for sequencing was PBMCs. All receptors come from a human donor in good health (CMV status not recorded). Some clones in this sample may be carry-over from other donors' samples. The CDR3 runs from the conserved cysteine through the conserved F or W. A D gene is named only where the DNA matches it firmly. Clone size appears in some rows only: once, few, many, or a class for an expanded clone.

v_gene	abundance	len	j_gene	d_gene	CDR3aa	CDR3nt
TRBV20-1	many	12	TRBJ1-1	TRBD1	CSAKLSQGTAFF	TGCAGTGCTAAGCTGTCACAGGGGACAGCTTTCTTT
TRBV11-3	many	17	TRBJ2-3	TRBD1	CASSLGDRARSTDTQYF	TGTGCCAGCAGCTTGGGGGACAGGGCCCGGAGCACAGATACGCAGTATTTT
TRBV29-1	many	12	TRBJ1-1	TRBD1	CSVDRGSTEAFF	TGCAGCGTTGACAGGGGGAGCACTGAAGCTTTCTTT
TRBV5-1	few	15	TRBJ2-3	TRBD2	CASSSDGGASDTQYF	TGCGCCAGCAGCTCGGACGGGGGGGCATCAGATACGCAGTATTTT
TRBV6-5	many	14	TRBJ2-7	TRBD2	CASSYTRGAYEQYF	TGTGCCAGCAGTTACACGCGGGGGGCCTACGAGCAGTACTTC
TRBV19	few	15	TRBJ2-3	TRBD1	CASSIKTGPTDTQYF	TGTGCCAGTAGTATTAAGACAGGGCCTACAGATACGCAGTATTTT
TRBV29-1	.	13	TRBJ1-4	.	CSVEAPDREKLFF	TGCAGCGTTGAAGCCCCGGACAGAGAGAAACTGTTTTTT
TRBV28	many	13	TRBJ2-3	.	CASSLPKTDTQYF	TGTGCCAGCAGTCTCCCCAAAACAGATACGCAGTATTTT
TRBV6-2/TRBV6-3	few	14	TRBJ1-5	.	CASSTDGGGQPQHF	TGTGCCAGCAGCACGGACGGGGGGGGGCAGCCCCAGCATTTT
TRBV27	many	15	TRBJ2-5	.	CASSPVRPYQETQYF	TGTGCCAGCAGTCCAGTCCGGCCCTACCAAGAGACCCAGTACTTC
TRBV5-5	many	15	TRBJ1-2	.	CASSVGVVSMSGYTF	TGTGCCAGCAGCGTGGGCGTGGTCTCCATGAGTGGCTACACCTTC
TRBV14	many	16	TRBJ1-1	TRBD1	CASSQEPDRGDTEAFF	TGTGCCAGCAGCCAAGAACCCGACAGGGGGGACACTGAAGCTTTCTTT
TRBV12-3/TRBV12-4	many	14	TRBJ2-7	TRBD1	CASRSGTGTYEQYF	TGTGCCAGCAGATCCGGGACAGGGACCTACGAGCAGTACTTC
TRBV20-1	.	17	TRBJ1-6	.	CSARDRSLSSYNSPLHF	TGCAGTGCTAGAGATCGAAGCCTAAGCTCCTATAATTCACCCCTCCACTTT
TRBV5-1	.	15	TRBJ2-7	.	CASSWRSGRQDEQYF	TGCGCCAGCAGCTGGAGAAGTGGCCGCCAGGACGAGCAGTACTTC
TRBV12-3/TRBV12-4	many	17	TRBJ1-3	TRBD1	CASSPRTGTDSGNTIYF	TGTGCCAGCAGTCCCCGGACAGGTACCGATTCTGGAAACACCATATATTTT
TRBV7-3	many	15	TRBJ2-6	.	CASSTDSSGANVLTF	TGTGCCAGCAGCACGGACAGCTCTGGGGCCAACGTCCTGACTTTC
TRBV7-9	.	14	TRBJ1-6	.	CASSLSWENSPLHF	TGTGCCAGCAGCCTAAGCTGGGAGAATTCACCCCTCCACTTT
TRBV6-2/TRBV6-3	.	19	TRBJ2-1	TRBD2	CASTPIRASGRDNYNEQFF	TGTGCCAGCACCCCTATTCGCGCTAGCGGGAGAGATAACTACAATGAGCAGTTCTTC
TRBV4-1	.	17	TRBJ2-7	TRBD2	CASSPWTSGSTYYEQYF	TGCGCCAGCAGCCCTTGGACTAGCGGGAGTACTTATTACGAGCAGTACTTC
TRBV7-8	few	18	TRBJ2-2	TRBD2	CASSPGTSGGLDTGELFF	TGTGCCAGCAGCCCTGGGACTAGCGGGGGGCTCGACACCGGGGAGCTGTTTTTT
TRBV28	many	17	TRBJ2-7	.	CASSDRTGTRGSYEQYF	TGTGCCAGCAGTGACAGAACCGGGACCCGAGGGTCCTACGAGCAGTACTTC
TRBV7-3	many	17	TRBJ1-2	.	CASSLTRRHIPLDGYTF	TGTGCCAGCAGCTTAACTAGGAGACACATTCCCTTGGATGGCTACACCTTC
TRBV24-1	.	15	TRBJ2-5	TRBD1	CATSDSPGGMETQYF	TGTGCCACCAGTGATTCGCCAGGGGGCATGGAGACCCAGTACTTC
TRBV7-9	.	14	TRBJ2-7	TRBD2	CASSALAGPYEQYF	TGTGCCAGCAGCGCCCTAGCGGGGCCGTACGAGCAGTACTTC
TRBV28	many	12	TRBJ2-5	.	CASSKEEETQYF	TGTGCCAGCAGCAAAGAAGAAGAGACCCAGTACTTC